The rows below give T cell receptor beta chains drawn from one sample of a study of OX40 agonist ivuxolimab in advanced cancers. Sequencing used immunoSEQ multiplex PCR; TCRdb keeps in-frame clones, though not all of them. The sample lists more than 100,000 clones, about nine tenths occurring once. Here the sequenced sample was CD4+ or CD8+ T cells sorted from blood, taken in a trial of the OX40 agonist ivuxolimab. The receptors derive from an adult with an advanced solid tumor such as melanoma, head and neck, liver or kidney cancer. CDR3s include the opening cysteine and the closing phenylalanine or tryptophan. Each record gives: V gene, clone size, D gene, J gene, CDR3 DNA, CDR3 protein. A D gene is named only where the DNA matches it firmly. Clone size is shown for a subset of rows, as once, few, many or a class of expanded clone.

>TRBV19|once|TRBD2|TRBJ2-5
TGTGCCAGTAGTACTAGCGGGAGGGAAGAGACCCAGTACTTC
CASSTSGREETQYF
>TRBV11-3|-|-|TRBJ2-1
TGTGCCAGCAGCCCTAGCTTCGGCGATGAGCAGTTCTTC
CASSPSFGDEQFF
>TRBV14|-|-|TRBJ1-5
TGTGCCAGCAGCCGAGACAACGGGGCCCAGCATTTT
CASSRDNGAQHF
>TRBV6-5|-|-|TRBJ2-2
TGTGCCAGCAGTTACTCGAGCCTGAACACCGGGGAGCTGTTTTTT
CASSYSSLNTGELFF
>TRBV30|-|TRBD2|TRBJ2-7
TGTGCCTGGAGTGTCGGGGGACTAGCGAGCCACGAGCAGTACTTC
CAWSVGGLASHEQYF
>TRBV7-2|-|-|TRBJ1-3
TGTGCCAGCAGCCTGGCCTCTGGAAACACCATATATTTT
CASSLASGNTIYF
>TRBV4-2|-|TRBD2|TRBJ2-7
TGTGCCAGCAGCTCAGGGACTAGCGGGAGCCCGTACGAGCAGTACTTC
CASSSGTSGSPYEQYF
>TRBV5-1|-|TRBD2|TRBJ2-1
TGCGCCAGCAGCTTCATGAGCGGGAGGGTGTACAATGAGCAGTTCTTC
CASSFMSGRVYNEQFF
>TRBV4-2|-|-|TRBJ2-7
TGTGCCAGCAGCCAGGAACCCACTAGCACCTACGAGCAGTACTTC
CASSQEPTSTYEQYF
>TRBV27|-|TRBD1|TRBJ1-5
TGTGCCAGCAGTCCTCGACAGGGAGGTCAGCCCCAGCATTTT
CASSPRQGGQPQHF
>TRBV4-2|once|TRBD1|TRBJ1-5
TGTGCCAGCAGCCAAGGAGGGACAGGAGATAGCAATCAGCCCCAGCATTTT
CASSQGGTGDSNQPQHF
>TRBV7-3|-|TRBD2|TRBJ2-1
TGTGCCAGCTCACCTAGCGGGACTACCTACAATGAGCAGTTCTTC
CASSPSGTTYNEQFF
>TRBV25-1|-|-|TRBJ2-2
TGTGCCAGCAGTGGCCTCGGCCTCGCGAACACCGGGGAGCTGTTTTTT
CASSGLGLANTGELFF
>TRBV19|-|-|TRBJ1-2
TGTGCCAGTAGTAGCCGCGAAGCTAACTATGGCTACACCTTC
CASSSREANYGYTF
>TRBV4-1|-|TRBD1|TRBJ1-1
TGCGCCAGCAGCCACGGGACAGGGCGTAGGACTGAAGCTTTCTTT
CASSHGTGRRTEAFF
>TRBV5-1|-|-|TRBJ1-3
TGCGCCAGCAGCTTGGATGGCTCTGGAAACACCATATATTTT
CASSLDGSGNTIYF
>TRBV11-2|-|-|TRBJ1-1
TGTGCCAGCAGCAAACAGGACGGTCGGAACACTGAAGCTTTCTTT
CASSKQDGRNTEAFF
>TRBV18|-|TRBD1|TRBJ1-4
TGTGCCAGCTCACCTCCGGGACAGGGGCCTCCTTCAACTAATGAAAAACTGTTTTTT
CASSPPGQGPPSTNEKLFF
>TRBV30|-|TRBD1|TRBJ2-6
TGTGCCTGGATCCGGGACAGAGCAAACTCTGGGGCCAACGTCCTGACTTTC
CAWIRDRANSGANVLTF
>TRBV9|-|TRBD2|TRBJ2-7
TGTGCCAGCAGCCCGACAGCGGGAGTCTCCTACGAGCAGTACTTC
CASSPTAGVSYEQYF
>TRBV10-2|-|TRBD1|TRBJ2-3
TGCGCCAGCAGTGTGGGACTCGGGACAGGGCGCACAGATACGCAGTATTTT
CASSVGLGTGRTDTQYF
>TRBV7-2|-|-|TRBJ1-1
TGTGCCAGCAGCCCGGACAGTAACACTGAAGCTTTCTTT
CASSPDSNTEAFF
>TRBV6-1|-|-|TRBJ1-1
TGTGCCAGCACCGAGGGCCTATTGAACACTGAAGCTTTCTTT
CASTEGLLNTEAFF
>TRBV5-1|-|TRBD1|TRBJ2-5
TGCGCCAGCAGCCCTGACGGGACAGGGGGACAAGAGACCCAGTACTTC
CASSPDGTGGQETQYF
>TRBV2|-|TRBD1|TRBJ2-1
TGTGCCAGCAGGGGGGGACAGGACAATGAGCAGTTCTTC
CASRGGQDNEQFF
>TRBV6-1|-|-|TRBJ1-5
TGTGCCAGCATTCTTACGGGGGATCAGCCCCAGCATTTT
CASILTGDQPQHF
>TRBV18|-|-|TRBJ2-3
TGTGCCAGCTCCCTGTTAGCAGCTAGCACAGATACGCAGTATTTT
CASSLLAASTDTQYF
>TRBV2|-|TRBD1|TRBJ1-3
TGTGCCAGCAGGGACCGGACAGGGACTGGAAACACCATATATTTT
CASRDRTGTGNTIYF
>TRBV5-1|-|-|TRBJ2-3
TGCGCCAGCAGCGCGGGATCCACAGATACGCAGTATTTT
CASSAGSTDTQYF
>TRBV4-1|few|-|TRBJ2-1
TGCGCCAGCAGCCAAGTGGATATCGGGATTTTATACAATGAGCAGTTCTTC
CASSQVDIGILYNEQFF
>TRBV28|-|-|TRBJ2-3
TGTGCCAGCAGGCCGGCCGGGCCCCTATATTTCACAGATACGCAGTATTTT
CASRPAGPLYFTDTQYF
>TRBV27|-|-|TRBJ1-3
TGTGCCAGCAGTCTGACGAGGGGGGGCGCTGGAAACACCATATATTTT
CASSLTRGGAGNTIYF
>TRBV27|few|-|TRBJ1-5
TGTGCCAGCAGTTTGGCGGGAATTAGCAATCAGCCCCAGCATTTT
CASSLAGISNQPQHF
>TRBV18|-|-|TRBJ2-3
TGTGCCAGCTCACCAACAACTGATACGCAGTATTTT
CASSPTTDTQYF
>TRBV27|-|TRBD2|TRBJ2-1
TGTGCCAGCAGTCCCAGGACTAGCGGGAGGGCTGGGTACAATGAGCAGTTCTTC
CASSPRTSGRAGYNEQFF
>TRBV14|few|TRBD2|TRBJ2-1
TGTGCCAGCAGCCAGGGACTAGCGGGAGTTGATGAGCAGTTCTTC
CASSQGLAGVDEQFF
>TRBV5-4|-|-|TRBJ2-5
TGTGCCAGCAGTTTCCTTCAAGGCGGGGAGACCCAGTACTTC
CASSFLQGGETQYF